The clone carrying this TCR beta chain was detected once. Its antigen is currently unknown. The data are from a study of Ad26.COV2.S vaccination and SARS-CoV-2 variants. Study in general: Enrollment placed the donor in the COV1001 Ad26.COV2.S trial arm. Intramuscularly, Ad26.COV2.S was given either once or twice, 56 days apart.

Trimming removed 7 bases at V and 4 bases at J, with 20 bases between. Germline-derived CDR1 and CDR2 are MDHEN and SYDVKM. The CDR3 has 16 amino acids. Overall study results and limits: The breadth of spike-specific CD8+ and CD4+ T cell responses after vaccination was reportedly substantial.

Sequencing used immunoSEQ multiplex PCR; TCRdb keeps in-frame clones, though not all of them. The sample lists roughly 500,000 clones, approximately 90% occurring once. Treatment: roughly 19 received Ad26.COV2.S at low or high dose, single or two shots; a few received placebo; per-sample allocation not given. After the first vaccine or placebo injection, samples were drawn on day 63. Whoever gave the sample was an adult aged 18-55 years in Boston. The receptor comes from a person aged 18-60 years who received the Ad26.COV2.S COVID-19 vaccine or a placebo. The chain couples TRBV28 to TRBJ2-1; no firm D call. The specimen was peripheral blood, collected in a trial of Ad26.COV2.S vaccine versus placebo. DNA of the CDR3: TGTGCCAGCATCTCCCCGTCGGCGGCCTCTTACAATGAGCAGTTCTTC. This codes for CASISPSAASYNEQFF.